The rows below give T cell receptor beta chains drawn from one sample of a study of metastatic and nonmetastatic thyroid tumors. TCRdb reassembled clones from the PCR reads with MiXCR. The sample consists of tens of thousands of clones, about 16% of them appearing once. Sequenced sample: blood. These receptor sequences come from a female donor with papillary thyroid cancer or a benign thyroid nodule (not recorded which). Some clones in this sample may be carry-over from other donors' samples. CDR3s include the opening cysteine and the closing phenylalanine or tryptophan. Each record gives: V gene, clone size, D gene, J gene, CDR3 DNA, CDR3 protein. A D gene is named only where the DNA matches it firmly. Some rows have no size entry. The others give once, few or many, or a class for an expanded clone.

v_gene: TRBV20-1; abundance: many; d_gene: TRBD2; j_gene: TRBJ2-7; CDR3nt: TGCAGTGGTTCGGCGGGAGATGTAGCCTACGAGCAGTACTTC; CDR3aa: CSGSAGDVAYEQYF
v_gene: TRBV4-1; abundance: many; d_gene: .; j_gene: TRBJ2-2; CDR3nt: TGCGCCAGCAGCCAGCTCTCGGGACAATTCACCGGGGAGCTGTTTTTT; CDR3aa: CASSQLSGQFTGELFF
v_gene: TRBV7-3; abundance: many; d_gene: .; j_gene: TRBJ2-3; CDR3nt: TGTGCCAGCAGCTTCGGGCCGATCACAGATACGCAGTATTTT; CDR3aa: CASSFGPITDTQYF
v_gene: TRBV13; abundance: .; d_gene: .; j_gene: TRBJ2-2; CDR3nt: TGTGCCAGCAGCCTTGAGACGGGGGAGCTGTTTTTT; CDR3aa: CASSLETGELFF
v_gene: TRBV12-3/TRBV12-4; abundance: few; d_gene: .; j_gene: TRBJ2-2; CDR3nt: TGTGCCAACAGTTTTGCGGCGACGAACACCTGGGAGCTGGTTTTT; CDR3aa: CANSFAATNTWELVF
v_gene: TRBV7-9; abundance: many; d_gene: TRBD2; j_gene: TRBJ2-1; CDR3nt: TGTGCCAGCCGTGGACTAGCGGACAATGAGCAGTTCTTC; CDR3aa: CASRGLADNEQFF
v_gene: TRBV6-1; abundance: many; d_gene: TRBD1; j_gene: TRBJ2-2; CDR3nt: TGTGCCAGCACCCTCGGGACAGGGGCCGCCGGGGAGCTGTTTTTT; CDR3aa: CASTLGTGAAGELFF
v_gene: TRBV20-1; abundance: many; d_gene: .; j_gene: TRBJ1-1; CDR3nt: TGCAGTGCCCGGAATGGGGCGAGGAACACTGAAGCTTTCTTT; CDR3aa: CSARNGARNTEAFF
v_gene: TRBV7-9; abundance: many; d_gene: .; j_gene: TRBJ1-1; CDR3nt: TGTGCCAGCAGCATCGGACAACGGACGAACACTGAAGCTTTCTTT; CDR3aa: CASSIGQRTNTEAFF
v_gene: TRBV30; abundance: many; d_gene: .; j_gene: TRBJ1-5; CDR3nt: TGTGCCTGGAGTTGGAACAATCAGCCCCAGCATTTT; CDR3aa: CAWSWNNQPQHF
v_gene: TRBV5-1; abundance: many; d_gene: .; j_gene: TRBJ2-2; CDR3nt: TGCGCCAGCAAGTACAGGGAGAACACCGGGGAGCTGTTTTTT; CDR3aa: CASKYRENTGELFF
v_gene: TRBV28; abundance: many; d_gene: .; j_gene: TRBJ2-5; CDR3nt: TGTGCCAGCAGTTCCAACAGGGCTGGGGAGACCCAGTACTTC; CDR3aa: CASSSNRAGETQYF
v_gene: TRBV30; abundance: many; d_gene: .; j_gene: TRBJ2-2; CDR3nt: TGTGCCTGGATTGGGCACCCCGGGGAGCTGTTTTTT; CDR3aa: CAWIGHPGELFF
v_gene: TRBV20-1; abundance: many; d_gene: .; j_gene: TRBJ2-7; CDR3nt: TGCAGTGCTAGGCTGTTAGTTGGCTCCTACGAGCAGTACTTC; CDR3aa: CSARLLVGSYEQYF
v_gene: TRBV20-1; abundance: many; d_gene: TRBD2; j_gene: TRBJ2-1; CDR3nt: TGCAGTGCTTACCCGGGACTAGCGGGAGTCGGCTCCTACAATGAGCAGTTCTTC; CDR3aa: CSAYPGLAGVGSYNEQFF
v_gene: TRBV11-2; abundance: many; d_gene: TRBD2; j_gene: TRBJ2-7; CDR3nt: TGTGCCAGCAGCTTTAATATTTTGCCGGGACTAAAAAACGAGCAGTACTTC; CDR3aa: CASSFNILPGLKNEQYF
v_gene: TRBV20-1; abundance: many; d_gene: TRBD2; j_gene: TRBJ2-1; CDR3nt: TGCAGTGCTAGTCCCATGAGCGGGAGGCAGGAGCAGTTCTTC; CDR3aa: CSASPMSGRQEQFF
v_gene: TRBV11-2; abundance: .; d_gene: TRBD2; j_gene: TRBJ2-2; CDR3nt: TGTGCCAGCAGCTTAGATATGGCGGGAGGATGGACCGGGGAGCTGTTTTTT; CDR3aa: CASSLDMAGGWTGELFF
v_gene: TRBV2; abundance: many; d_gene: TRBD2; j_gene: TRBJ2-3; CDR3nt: TGTGCCAGCAGTGGACTAGCACCCGCCACAGATACGCAGTATTTT; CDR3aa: CASSGLAPATDTQYF
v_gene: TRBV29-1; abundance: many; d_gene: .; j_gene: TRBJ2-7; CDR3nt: TGCAGCGTTTTGGAGAGCTCCTACGAGCAGTACTTC; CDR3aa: CSVLESSYEQYF
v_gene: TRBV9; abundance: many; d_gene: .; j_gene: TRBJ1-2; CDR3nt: TGTGCCAGTGGGGCAGGGCGTAACTATGGCTACACCTTC; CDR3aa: CASGAGRNYGYTF
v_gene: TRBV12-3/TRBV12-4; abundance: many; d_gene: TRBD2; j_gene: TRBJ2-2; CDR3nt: TGTGCCAGCAGTTTGGGGGGGGCCGGGGAGCTGTTTTTT; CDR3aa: CASSLGGAGELFF
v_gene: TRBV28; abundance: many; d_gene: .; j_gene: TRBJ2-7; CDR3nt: TGTGCCAGCAGACCGCAGGGTCTACACTACGAGCAGTACTTC; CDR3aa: CASRPQGLHYEQYF
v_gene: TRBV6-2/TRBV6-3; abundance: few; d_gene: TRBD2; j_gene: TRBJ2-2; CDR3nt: TGTGCCAGCAGTCTGGGAGCGGGAGTGGGGACCGGGGAGCTGTTTTTT; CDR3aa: CASSLGAGVGTGELFF
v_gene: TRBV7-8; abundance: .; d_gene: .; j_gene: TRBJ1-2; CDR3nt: TGTGCCAGCAGCTTAGCGATTAAGACTAACTATGGCTACACCTTC; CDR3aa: CASSLAIKTNYGYTF
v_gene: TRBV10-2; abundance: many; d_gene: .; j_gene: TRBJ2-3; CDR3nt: TGCGCCAGCAGTGAGGGTCGTCTGGGCACAGATACGCAGTATTTT; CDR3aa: CASSEGRLGTDTQYF
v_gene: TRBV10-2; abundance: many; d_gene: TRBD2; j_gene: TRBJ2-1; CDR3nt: TGCGCCAGCAGTGCAGCGGGAGGAGGTTACAATGAGCAGTTCTTC; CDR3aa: CASSAAGGGYNEQFF
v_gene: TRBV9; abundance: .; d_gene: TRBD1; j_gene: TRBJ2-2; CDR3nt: TGTGCCAGCAGCGTAGTGGGACAGGGGTCCGGGGAGCTGTTTTTT; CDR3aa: CASSVVGQGSGELFF
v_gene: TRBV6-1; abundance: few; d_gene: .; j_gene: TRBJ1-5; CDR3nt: TGTGCCAGCAGGTACAGGGAGCATCAGCCCCAGCATTTT; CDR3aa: CASRYREHQPQHF
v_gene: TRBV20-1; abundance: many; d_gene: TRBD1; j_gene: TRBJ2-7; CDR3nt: TGCAGTGTTCCTAGACAGGGTAGGGGGGAGCAGTACTTC; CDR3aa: CSVPRQGRGEQYF
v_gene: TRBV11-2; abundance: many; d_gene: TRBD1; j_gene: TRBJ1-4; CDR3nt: TGTGCCAGCAGCAATAGATTGGGACAGGGGGCATGGGAAAAACTGTTTTTT; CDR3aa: CASSNRLGQGAWEKLFF
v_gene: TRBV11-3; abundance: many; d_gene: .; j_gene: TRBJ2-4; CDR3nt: TGTGCCAGCCGCATCGCGAGTGAGGCCAAAAACATTCAGTACTTC; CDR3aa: CASRIASEAKNIQYF
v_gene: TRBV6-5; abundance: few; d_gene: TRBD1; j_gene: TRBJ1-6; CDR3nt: TGTGCCAGCAGTTACCTGCCAGGGGGAGGTTCACCCCTCCACTTT; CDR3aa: CASSYLPGGGSPLHF
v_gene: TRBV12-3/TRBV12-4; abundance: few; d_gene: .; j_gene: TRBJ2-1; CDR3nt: TGTGCCAGCAGCCCCCGTGGGGAAGCGACTGGGAATGAGCAGTTCTTC; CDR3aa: CASSPRGEATGNEQFF
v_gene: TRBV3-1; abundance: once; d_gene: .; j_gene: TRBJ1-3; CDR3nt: TGTGCCAGCAGCCCAGGGGCTGGAAACACCATATATTTT; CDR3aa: CASSPGAGNTIYF
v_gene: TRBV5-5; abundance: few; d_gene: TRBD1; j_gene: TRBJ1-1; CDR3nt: TGTGCCAGCAGCCGGAACAGGGGAGGAGACACTGAAGCTTTCTTT; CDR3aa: CASSRNRGGDTEAFF
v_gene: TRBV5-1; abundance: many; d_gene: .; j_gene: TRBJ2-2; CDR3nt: TGCGCCAGCAGCTTGGCTAGGGAAAACACCGGGGAGCTGTTTTTT; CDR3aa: CASSLARENTGELFF
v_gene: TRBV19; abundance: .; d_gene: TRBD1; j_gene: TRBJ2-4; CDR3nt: TGTGCCAGTAGTCTGGGACAGGGGGTTGGGAAAGCCAAAAACATTCAGTACTTC; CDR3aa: CASSLGQGVGKAKNIQYF
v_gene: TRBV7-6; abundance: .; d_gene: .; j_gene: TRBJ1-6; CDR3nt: TGTGCCAGCAGCTTTCAAAGCTCCTATAATTCACCCCTCCACTTT; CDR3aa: CASSFQSSYNSPLHF
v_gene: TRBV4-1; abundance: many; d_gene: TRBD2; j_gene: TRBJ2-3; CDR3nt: TGCGCCAGCAGCCAAGATATGAGTAGCGGGAGGGCGCAGTATTTT; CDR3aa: CASSQDMSSGRAQYF
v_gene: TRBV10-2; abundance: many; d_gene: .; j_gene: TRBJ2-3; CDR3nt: TGCGCCAGCAGTGACTCCGGTAATACGCAGTATTTT; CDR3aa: CASSDSGNTQYF
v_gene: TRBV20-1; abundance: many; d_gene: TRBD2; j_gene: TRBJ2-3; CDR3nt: TGCAGTGCTAGAGAGATCCGAGCGGGGAGCACAGATACGCAGTATTTT; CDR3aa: CSAREIRAGSTDTQYF
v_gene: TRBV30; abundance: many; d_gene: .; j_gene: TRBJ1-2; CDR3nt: TGTGCCTGGGAAGGGTTTAACTATGGCTACACCTTC; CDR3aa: CAWEGFNYGYTF
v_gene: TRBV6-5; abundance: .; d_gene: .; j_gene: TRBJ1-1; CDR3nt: TGTGCCAGCAGTTATGGGGGTGCTGAAGCTTTCTTT; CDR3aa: CASSYGGAEAFF
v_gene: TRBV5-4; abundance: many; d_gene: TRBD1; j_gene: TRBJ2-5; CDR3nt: TGTGCCAGCAGCTTGTTTAGGGGGCAGGGGAGAAAGTACTTC; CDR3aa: CASSLFRGQGRKYF
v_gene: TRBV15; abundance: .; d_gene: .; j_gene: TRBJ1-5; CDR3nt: TGTGCCACCAGCGGACGCGACGGGACAAGTCAGCCCCAGCATTTT; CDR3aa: CATSGRDGTSQPQHF
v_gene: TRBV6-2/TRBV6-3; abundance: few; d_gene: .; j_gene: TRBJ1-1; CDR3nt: TGTGCCAGCAGTTACTCGAACCCGACGAACACTGAAGCTTTCTTT; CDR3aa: CASSYSNPTNTEAFF
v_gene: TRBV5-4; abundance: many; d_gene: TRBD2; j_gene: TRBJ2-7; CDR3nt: TGTGCCAGCACCCGGGTCGGACTAGCGGGAAATTACGAGCAGTACTTC; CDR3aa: CASTRVGLAGNYEQYF
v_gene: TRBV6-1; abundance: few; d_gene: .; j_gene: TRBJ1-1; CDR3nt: TGTGCCAGCAGTGGGCCGGGACAAGTGAACACTTTAGCTTTCTTT; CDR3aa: CASSGPGQVNTLAFF
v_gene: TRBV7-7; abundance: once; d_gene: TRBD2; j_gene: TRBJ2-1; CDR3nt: TGTGCTAGCAGTTTGAGCGGGAGGGCCTACAATGAGCAGTTCTTC; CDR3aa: CASSLSGRAYNEQFF
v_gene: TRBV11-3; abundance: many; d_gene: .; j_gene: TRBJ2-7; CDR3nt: TGTGCCAGCAGCCAGAGCTCCCCGGAGGCCTACGAGCAGTACTTC; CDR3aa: CASSQSSPEAYEQYF
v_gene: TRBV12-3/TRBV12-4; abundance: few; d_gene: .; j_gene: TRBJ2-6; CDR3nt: TGTGCCAGCACTTTATGGTTTGGGGGCAACGTCCTGACTTTC; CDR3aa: CASTLWFGGNVLTF